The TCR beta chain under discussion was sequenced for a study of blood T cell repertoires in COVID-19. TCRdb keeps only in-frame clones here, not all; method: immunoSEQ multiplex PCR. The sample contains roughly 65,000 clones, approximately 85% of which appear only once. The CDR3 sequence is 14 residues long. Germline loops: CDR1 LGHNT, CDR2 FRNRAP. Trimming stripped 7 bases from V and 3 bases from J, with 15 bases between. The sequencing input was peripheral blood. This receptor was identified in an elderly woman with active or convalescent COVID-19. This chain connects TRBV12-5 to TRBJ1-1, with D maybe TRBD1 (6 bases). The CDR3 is CASVQGFAYTEAFF. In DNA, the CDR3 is TGTGCTAGTGTTCAGGGGTTTGCGTACACTGAAGCTTTCTTT. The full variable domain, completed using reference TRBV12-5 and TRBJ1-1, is DARVTQTPRHKVTEMGQEVTMRCQPILGHNTVFWYRQTMMQGLELLAYFRNRAPLDDSGMPKDRFSAEMPDATLATLKIQPSEPRDSAVYFCASVQGFAYTEAFFGQGTRLTVV.